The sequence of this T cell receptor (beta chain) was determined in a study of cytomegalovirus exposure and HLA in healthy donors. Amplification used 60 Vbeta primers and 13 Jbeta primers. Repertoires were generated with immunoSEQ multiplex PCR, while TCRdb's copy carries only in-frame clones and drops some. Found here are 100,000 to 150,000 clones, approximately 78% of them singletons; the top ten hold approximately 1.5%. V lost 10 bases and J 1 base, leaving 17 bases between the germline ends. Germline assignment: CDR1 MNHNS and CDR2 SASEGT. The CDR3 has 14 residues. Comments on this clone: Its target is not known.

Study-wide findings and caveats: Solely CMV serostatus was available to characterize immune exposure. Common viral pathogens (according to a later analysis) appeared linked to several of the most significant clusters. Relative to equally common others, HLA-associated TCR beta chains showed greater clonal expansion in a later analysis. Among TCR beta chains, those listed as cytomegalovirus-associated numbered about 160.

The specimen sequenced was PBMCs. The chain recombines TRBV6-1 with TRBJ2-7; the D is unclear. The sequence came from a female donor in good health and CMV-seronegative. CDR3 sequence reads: CATEREPQSYEQYF. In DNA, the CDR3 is TGTGCCACCGAGAGAGAACCCCAATCCTACGAGCAGTACTTC.